This T cell receptor beta chain was captured by sequencing in a study of healthy donors' naive CD4 and CD8 T cells (dated by TCRdb to the mid-2010s). About the investigation overall: Donors were selected to cover three age groups (20-25, 40-50 and 60-70 years, several each), with a mean age of roughly 43, and half of the donors were female. To examine how TCR variation is linked to lineage commitment, the study sequenced rearranged TCR alpha and beta chains from naive CD4+ and CD8+ T cells. Donors were HLA-typed by sequencing at HLA-A, -B, -C, -DRB1, -DQB1 and -DPB1 using the SBTexcellerator protocol, an ABI3130xl analyzer and SBTengine software. The peripheral blood mononuclear cells came from some 18 individuals who were healthy and unrelated. For TCR alpha, a new primer set covering all functional IMGT alpha gene variants was designed, and the rest of the protocol matched the beta-chain workflow. What the authors observed across the whole study: Because alpha and beta chains were sequenced in bulk and could not be paired, combined chain effects were not evaluated. In both chains, CD4+ lineage was associated with a positively charged CDR3, and CD8+ lineage was associated with a negatively charged CDR3. The study did not directly address whether homeostatic proliferation of naive T cells might have biased the repertoire. Most V and J gene segments were reportedly biased between naive CD4+ and CD8+ cells, consistently across donors and independent of HLA genotype. Taken together, V genes, J genes and CDR3 charge appeared to account for around 13% of the variance in CD4/CD8 propensity, acting in a largely additive way.

Note on this clonotype: The specificity of this receptor is unknown. Base qualities are not provided; no much larger clone lies one nucleotide away.

Cells with a CD4+CD8-CD45RO-CD45RA+ profile were isolated by FACS and defined as naive CD4+ T cells, and those with a CD8+CD4-CD45RA+CD27bright profile were defined as naive CD8+ T cells. Sorting used antibodies against CD4 (RPA-T4), CD8 (SK1), CD27 (O323), CD45RA (HI100) and CD45RO (UCHL1). Sequencing took place on a 454 GS FLX Titanium. TCR libraries were built from around 450 ng of total RNA with a previously published linear amplification protocol. The Roche/454 Genome Sequencer with Titanium chemistry was used for sequencing. Per the original workflow: From four to six of the healthy donors, around 78,000 rearranged TCR alpha transcripts were sequenced. Duplicate transcripts were removed, and unique TCR clonotypes were defined by the CDR3 junction according to IMGT nomenclature. In R 2.13.0, logistic regression modeled CD4 versus CD8 status on V and J genes, adjusting for donor effects, with Bonferroni correction for multiple testing. The public reads were run again by TCRdb, first through fastp at Q25 and then through MiXCR, and only productive beta chains were kept. Entries are consolidated by CDR3 protein sequence, retaining the most common genes and DNA. The V and J calls here are based on TCRdb, not the publication. The sample data list 150,000 to 200,000 distinct CDR3 sequences, and over 60% of these were observed just once. The ten largest clones take up roughly 2.4% of the sample.

Trimming removed 6 bases from V and 3 bases from J, leaving 18 bases between the germline ends. Based on the germline V gene, the CDR1 and CDR2 sequences are LGHNA and YNFKEQ. From the cysteine up to the phenylalanine, the CDR3 has a length of 15 residues. CDR3 DNA is the only sequence kept; it has 45 bases, read in frame from the first base. The rearranged chain carries TRBV4-2 and TRBJ2-7, with a tentative D gene TRBD2 over 5 matching bases. The TCR originated in a pool of human donors in good health; the sample pools cells from several healthy donors. Sequenced input: naive CD4+ and CD8+ T cells sorted from blood, pooled from several donors. Explained via the paper, the cell subset or site label denotes: FACS-sorted naive CD4+ (CD45RO-CD45RA+) and naive CD8+ (CD45RA+CD27bright) T cells. The DNA sequence is given as TGTGCCAGCAGTAACGGATCCCCAGGAGGCTACGAGCAGTACTTC. This yields the protein CASSNGSPGGYEQYF.